This T cell receptor (beta chain) comes out of a study of PD-1 blockade in mismatch repair-deficient tumors. This sample's time point: 10-day in vitro stimulation with candidate neoantigen peptide 7. TCRs were sequenced from a few patients responding to pembrolizumab. Each of seven or eight ELISpot-reactive candidate peptides was used for 10-day stimulation. Only in-frame clones appear in the TCRdb table, and some are missing; sequencing was by immunoSEQ multiplex PCR. The data hold thousands of clones, with over 75% observed a single time. About this clone itself: As yet, its antigen is unknown.

The germline gives CDR1 SGHDT, CDR2 YYEEEE. The CDR3 length is 14 residues. The trim removed 1 base at V and 7 bases at J, leaving 4 bases unmatched. The input for sequencing was cells cultured in vitro, taken from a patient treated with pembrolizumab. This clonotype originated in an adult with mismatch repair-deficient cancer. V and J are TRBV5-6 and TRBJ2-7; TRBD2 agrees at 11 bases. CDR3 residues: CASSLWPSGREQYF. The CDR3 DNA is TGTGCCAGCAGCTTGTGGCCTAGCGGGAGGGAGCAGTACTTC.